The sequence of this T cell receptor (beta chain) was determined in a study of cytomegalovirus exposure and HLA in healthy donors. As concerns this clone: Its antigen is still unknown.

Germline CDR1 SGHTA, CDR2 FQGNSA. The CDR3 consists of 15 residues. Trimming stripped 1 base from V and 7 bases from J, with 14 bases between. Some clones are missing from TCRdb's copy, which holds only in-frame ones; the method was immunoSEQ multiplex PCR. The table has 220,000 or so clones, roughly 84% seen once. Study findings and constraints: Most observed TCR sequences were rare, whereas some public TCRs were detected in many donors. Investigators reported 150 to 200 TCR beta chains as tied to cytomegalovirus. High sensitivity and specificity were reportedly achieved when the classifier diagnosed cytomegalovirus status.

This sequence was found in a woman younger than 45 in good health and CMV-seropositive. The sequenced material came from PBMCs. The chain recombines TRBV7-2 with TRBJ2-4; no definite D call. Here the CDR3 reads CASSLGGSLGNIQYF. CDR3 coding DNA: TGTGCCAGCAGCTTAGGAGGCAGCCTTGGGAACATTCAGTACTTC.